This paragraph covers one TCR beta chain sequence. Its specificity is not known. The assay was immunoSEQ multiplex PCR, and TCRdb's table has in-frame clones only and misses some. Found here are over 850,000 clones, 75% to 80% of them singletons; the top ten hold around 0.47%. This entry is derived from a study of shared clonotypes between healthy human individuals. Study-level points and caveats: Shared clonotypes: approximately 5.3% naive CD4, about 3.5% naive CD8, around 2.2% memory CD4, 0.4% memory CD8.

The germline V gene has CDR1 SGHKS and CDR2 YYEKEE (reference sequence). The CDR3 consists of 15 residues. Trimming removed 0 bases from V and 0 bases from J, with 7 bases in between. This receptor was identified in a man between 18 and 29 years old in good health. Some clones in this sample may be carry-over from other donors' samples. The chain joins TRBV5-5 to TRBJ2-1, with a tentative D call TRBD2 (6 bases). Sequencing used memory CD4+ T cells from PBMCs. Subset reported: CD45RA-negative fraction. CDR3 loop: CASSLDGSSYNEQFF. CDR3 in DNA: TGTGCCAGCAGCTTGGACGGGAGCTCCTACAATGAGCAGTTCTTC. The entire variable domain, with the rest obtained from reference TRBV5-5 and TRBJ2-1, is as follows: DAGVTQSPTHLIKTRGQQVTLRCSPISGHKSVSWYQQVLGQGPQFIFQYYEKEERGRGNFPDRFSARQFPNYSSELNVNALLLGDSALYLCASSLDGSSYNEQFFGPGTRLTVL.